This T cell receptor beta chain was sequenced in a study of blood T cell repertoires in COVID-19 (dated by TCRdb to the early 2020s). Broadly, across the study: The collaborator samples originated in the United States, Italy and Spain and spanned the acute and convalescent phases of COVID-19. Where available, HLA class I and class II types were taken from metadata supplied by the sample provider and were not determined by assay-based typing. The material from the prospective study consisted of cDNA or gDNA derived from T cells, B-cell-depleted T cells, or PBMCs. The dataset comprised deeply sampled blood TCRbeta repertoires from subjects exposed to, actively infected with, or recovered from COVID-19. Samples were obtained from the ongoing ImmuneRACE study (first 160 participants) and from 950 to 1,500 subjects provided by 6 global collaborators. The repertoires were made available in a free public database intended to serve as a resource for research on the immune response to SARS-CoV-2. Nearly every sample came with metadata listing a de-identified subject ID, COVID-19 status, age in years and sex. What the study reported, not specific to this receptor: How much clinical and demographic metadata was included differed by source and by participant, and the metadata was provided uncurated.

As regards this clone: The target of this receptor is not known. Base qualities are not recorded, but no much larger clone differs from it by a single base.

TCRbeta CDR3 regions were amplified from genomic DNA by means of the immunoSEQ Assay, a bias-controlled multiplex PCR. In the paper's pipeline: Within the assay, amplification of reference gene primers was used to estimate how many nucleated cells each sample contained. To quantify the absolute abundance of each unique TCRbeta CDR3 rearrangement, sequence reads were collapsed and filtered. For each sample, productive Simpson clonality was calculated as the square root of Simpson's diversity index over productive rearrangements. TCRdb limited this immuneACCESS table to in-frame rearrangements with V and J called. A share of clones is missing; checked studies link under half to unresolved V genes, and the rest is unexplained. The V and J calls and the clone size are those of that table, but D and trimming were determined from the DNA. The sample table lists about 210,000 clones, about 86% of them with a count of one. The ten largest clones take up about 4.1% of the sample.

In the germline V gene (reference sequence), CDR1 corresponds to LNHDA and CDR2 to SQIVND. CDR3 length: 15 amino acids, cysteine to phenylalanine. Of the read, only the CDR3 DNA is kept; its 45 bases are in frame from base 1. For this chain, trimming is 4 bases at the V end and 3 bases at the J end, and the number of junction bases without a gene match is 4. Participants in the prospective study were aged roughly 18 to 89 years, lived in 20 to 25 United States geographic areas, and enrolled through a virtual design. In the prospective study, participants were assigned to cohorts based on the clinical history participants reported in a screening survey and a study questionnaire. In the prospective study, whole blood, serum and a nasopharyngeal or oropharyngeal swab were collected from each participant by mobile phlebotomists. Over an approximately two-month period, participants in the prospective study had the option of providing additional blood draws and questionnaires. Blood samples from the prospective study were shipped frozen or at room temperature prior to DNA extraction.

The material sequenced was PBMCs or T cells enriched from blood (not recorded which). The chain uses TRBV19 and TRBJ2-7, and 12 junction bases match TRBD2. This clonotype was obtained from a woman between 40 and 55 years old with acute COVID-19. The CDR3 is CASSTTSGRGYEQYF. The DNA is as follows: TGTGCCAGTAGTACGACTAGCGGGAGAGGCTACGAGCAGTACTTC.